This T cell receptor beta chain was recovered during a study of blood T cells in healthy people across ages (dated by TCRdb to the mid-2010s). The study in broad terms: In model experiments, roughly one uniquely barcoded TCR beta cDNA molecule per two T cells was captured by template switching. The study measured age-related changes in TCR beta repertoire diversity using deep sequencing normalized with unique cDNA molecular identifiers. The donors were split into four age groups: young (average around 17 years), middle-aged (39), aged (roughly 68) and long-lived (roughly 86). To avoid experimental bias, donors of different ages were distributed randomly across sequencing lanes. Using the same blood draw, the study looked at two additional independent replicas of 1 million unique cDNA reads for two donors, one aged 18 to 30 and the other aged 80 or older.

V is clipped by 1 base and J by 13 bases, and the sequence between their germline boundaries is 14 bases long. Reading the germline V gene (reference sequence) gives CDR1 SEHNR and CDR2 FQNEAQ. From the cysteine up to the phenylalanine, the CDR3 has a length of 13 residues. Only the CDR3 portion is preserved as DNA: 39 bases, with reading frame beginning at the first base. The roughly 39 donors, aged about 6 to 95 years, were systemically healthy Caucasian individuals from Russia. Around 9.8 milliliters of peripheral blood were collected from each donor into EDTA-treated Vacutainer tubes. Ficoll-Paque density-gradient centrifugation was used to isolate PBMCs, with at least 7 million obtained per sample. Total RNA, at least 6 micrograms per sample, was extracted from PBMCs with Trizol reagent. Naive CD45RAhigh/CD27high T cell percentages were measured by flow cytometry on a PBMC aliquot from every donor.

The full study reports these points: As age increased, observed TCR beta diversity per million T cells dropped in a roughly linear way, and a significant reduction was already evident by age 40. Since profiling was done on bulk unsorted PBMCs, naive and antigen-experienced compartments could not be conclusively compared. The percentage of naive T cells measured by flow cytometry correlated strongly with observed TCR beta diversity. Compared with the aged group, the long-lived group had more naive CD4+ T cells, fewer expanded clones and increased TCR diversity, suggesting age selection. Because the CMV infection status of the donors was unknown, age-related changes in expanded clonotypes may potentially have been confounded. Total diversity estimates from one million sequenced T cells were considered lower bounds and underestimates.

The library was built by means of 5' RACE. Sequencing was carried out with an Illumina HiSeq 2500. A second PCR of roughly 6 to 11 cycles was run with a J-beta primer mix and a sample-barcoded 5' primer. A unique molecular identifier was introduced onto each TCR beta cDNA molecule by a template-switch 5' adaptor carrying 12 random nucleotides. Each sample yielded at least 3 million CDR3-containing paired-end reads. The Mint cDNA synthesis kit, primed by a TRBC-specific oligonucleotide, was used to synthesize first-strand cDNA from all RNA. Following uracil-DNA glycosylase treatment, a first 18-cycle PCR with universal primers M1SS and BC2_uni_R was performed on all cDNA. The source study handled its data this way. Each sample was normalized by randomly selecting 1 million high-quality reads, each carrying a distinct molecular identifier. Reads with shared molecular identifiers were discarded instead of being binned into consensus sequences. MiTCR, run with a Q25 quality threshold and the strictest error-elimination algorithm, handled CDR3 identification, clonotype clustering and error correction. A nonparametric unseen species model with Euler transformation was used to estimate lower-bound total TCR beta diversity. Using fastp at Q25 and MiXCR, TCRdb reprocessed the public reads and kept productive beta chains. Duplicate CDR3 protein sequences are folded into a single record with the most common DNA and genes. The V and J calls here are based on TCRdb, not the publication. The sample profile shows 1.2 million to 1.5 million distinct CDR3 sequences; around 55% of them were found once. Clones ranked in the top ten supply about 6.3% of the sample.

As to this clonotype: Its antigen remains undetermined. No much larger clonotype is one base removed from it; base qualities were not supplied.

This TCR was sampled from a man between 18 and 35 years old in good health. The chain joins TRBV7-9 to TRBJ2-1; the best D guess is TRBD1, with 5 bases matching. Sequencing input: blood. The CDR3 here reads CASSLGQGLGQFF. The sequence in DNA is TGTGCCAGCAGCTTAGGTCAGGGCTTGGGTCAGTTCTTC.